The 4 T cell receptor beta chains below come from one sample, sequenced in a study of PD-1 blockade in classical Hodgkin lymphoma. The repertoire was sequenced with immunoSEQ multiplex PCR; TCRdb's copy has only in-frame clones and lacks some. The sample includes some 23,000 clones, around 81% of them seen just once. Autologous stem cell transplantation was followed by relapse in every patient, and brentuximab vedotin exposure varied. The source material was peripheral blood mononuclear cells (PBMCs), sampled before the second cycle of nivolumab. The receptors here all came from a human donor with classical Hodgkin lymphoma.

The chain has TRBV6-5 and TRBJ2-3; 8 bases align to TRBD1. The CDR3 has 15 residues. V lost 4 bases and J lost 2; bases outside the gene matches: 5. Germline V gene lookup returns CDR1 MNHEY and CDR2 SVGAGI. CDR3 amino acids: CASSSGQGFTDTQYF. CDR3 bases: TGTGCCAGCAGTTCCGGACAGGGCTTCACAGATACGCAGTATTTT.

V usage is TRBV29-1 and J usage is TRBJ2-7; 8 nucleotides agree with TRBD2. J was trimmed by 4 bases and V by 5 bases; bases with no gene match: 10. The germline CDR1 and CDR2 sequences are SQVTM and ANQGSEA. There are 14 residues in the CDR3. The CDR3 DNA is TGCAGCGTTACGTACAGCGGGAGCTTGTACGAGCAGTACTTC. It yields the protein CSVTYSGSLYEQYF.

This chain joins TRBV19 and TRBJ1-2; D remains unclear. The germline V gene encodes CDR1 LNHDA and CDR2 SQIVND (reference sequence). The CDR3 has 15 amino acids. V lost 3 bases, J lost 3 bases, and 14 bases lay in between. The CDR3 is CASSIFLGFHYGYTF. The CDR3 coding sequence is TGTGCCAGTAGTATTTTTCTCGGATTCCACTATGGCTACACCTTC.

This sequence joins TRBV15 and TRBJ1-1; D might be TRBD1 (5 bases). Trimming took 8 bases from V and 5 from J, leaving 15 bases between them. The CDR3 has 13 residues. Germline V gene sequence: CDR1 LNHNV, CDR2 YYDKDF (reference sequence). The CDR3 is CATSGAARTEAFF. CDR3 DNA sequence: TGTGCCACCTCCGGGGCCGCTCGTACTGAAGCTTTCTTT.